This TCR beta chain was documented in a study of tissue T cells after allogeneic stem cell transplantation. Sequencing of TCRbeta CDR3 at survey depth gave sequences and template counts. The protocol was immunoSEQ multiplex PCR, while the TCRdb copy is restricted to in-frame clones and leaves out a portion. The profile covers around 6,800 clones, with 50% appearing a single time and less than 15% taken by the ten largest. As to time point: mouse harvest day 7 after allogeneic transplant. Each mouse received 10^7 T-cell-depleted marrow cells plus 10^6 splenic CD5+ T cells by tail vein. Tissues came from B6→BALB/c major-mismatch GVHD mice at day 7 or 14. This clone appeared a single time. Gene names refer to mouse genes. The read ends 1 residue shy of where the CDR3 ends; the end is completed using the germline J gene. The CDR3 runs 11 residues. The V end lost 6 bases, the J end lost 2 bases, and 1 base lay between the germline ends. CDR1 and CDR2 (germline): NSQYPW, LRSPGD (reference sequence).

This clonotype originated in a female BALB/c mouse given C57BL/6 T cells with graft-versus-host disease after an allogeneic hematopoietic cell transplant. The chain has TRBV1 and TRBJ2-2; D gene uncertain. Sequencing was carried out using lymph node tissue. The CDR3 DNA, read in part, is TGCACCTGCAGGAACACCGGGCAGCTCTAC. Its translation is CTCRNTGQLY. The CDR3 in full is CTCRNTGQLYF.